The 28 T cell receptor beta chains presented below share a single source sample, sequenced in a study of blood T cell repertoires in COVID-19. The protocol was immunoSEQ multiplex PCR, while the TCRdb copy is restricted to in-frame clones and leaves out a portion. The sample carries about 120,000 clones, more than 75% recorded once. Sequences were obtained from peripheral blood. These receptors all stem from a woman aged 70-85 years with acute or convalescent COVID-19.

The chain employs TRBV28 and TRBJ2-4; 7 bases match TRBD1. Germline trimming cut 7 bases from V and 1 base from J; bases unmatched to any gene: 7. The CDR3 is 15 residues long. The germline V gene encodes CDR1 MDHEN and CDR2 SYDVKM. The CDR3 sequence: CASTQGGTAKNIQYF. The DNA for the CDR3 is TGTGCCAGCACCCAAGGGGGCACGGCCAAAAACATTCAGTACTTC.

The V and J genes are TRBV30 and TRBJ1-5, with a possible D match to TRBD1 (6 bases). The germline gives CDR1 GTSNPN, CDR2 SVGIG (reference sequence). V was trimmed by 1 base and J by 6 bases, leaving 10 bases between them. CDR3 length: 13 residues. The CDR3 region has the DNA TGTGCCTGGAGTGAAGGGGGGGCTCAGCCCCAGCATTTT. Its translation: CAWSEGGAQPQHF.

The chain is built from TRBV4-1 and TRBJ1-5; TRBD1 is a possible D gene (6 bases). CDR3 length equals 19 residues. Germline CDR1 is MGHRA and CDR2 is YSYEKL. With 3 bases removed from V and 3 bases from J, the gap between germline ends came to 24 bases. Written as DNA, the CDR3 is TGCGCCAGCAGCCATCCCTGGGATGAGTCAGGGGAAGTCAATCAGCCCCAGCATTTT. Translated, it gives CASSHPWDESGEVNQPQHF.

This sequence joins TRBV10-2 and TRBJ2-1; D remains unclear. The CDR3 spans 11 residues. Trimming removed 6 bases at V and 8 bases at J, with 8 bases between. CDR1 WSHSY and CDR2 SAAADI come from the germline V gene. CDR3 protein: CASRRVYEQFF. The DNA of the CDR3 is TGCGCCAGCAGACGGGTGTATGAGCAGTTCTTC.

This clone was observed a single time. The chain joins TRBV28 to TRBJ1-1; D is ambiguous. Germline CDR1 MDHEN, CDR2 SYDVKM. The CDR3 has 12 residues. Trimming removed 2 bases from V and 5 bases from J, with 6 bases in between. The DNA of the CDR3 is TGTGCCAGCAGTTTACTCCGGACTGAAGCTTTCTTT. This sequence encodes CASSLLRTEAFF.

The sample holds one count of this clone. V is TRBV3-1 (or the pseudogene TRBV3-2) and J is TRBJ1-2; 7 bases align to TRBD1. The CDR3 length is 15 residues. Germline V gene sequence: CDR1 LGHDT, CDR2 YNNKEL (reference sequence). The V and J ends lost 3 bases and 5 bases, in that order; junction bases with no gene match: 9. CDR3 sequence (DNA): TGTGCCAGCAGCCATGATCGACAGGGCGGATATGGCTACACCTTC. This encodes CASSHDRQGGYGYTF.

This clone was detected a few times. The chain recombines TRBV30 with TRBJ1-6; D is ambiguous. This CDR3 is 15 amino acids long. Looked up from germline, CDR1 is GTSNPN and CDR2 is SVGIG (reference sequence). Trimming shortened V by 8 bases and J by 9 bases, and 23 bases separated the two germline ends. The CDR3 spells CAGPPVGRFSSPLHF. The CDR3 nucleotides are TGTGCCGGCCCCCCGGTGGGCAGGTTTTCTTCACCCCTCCACTTT.

The chain recombines TRBV5-4 with TRBJ1-1; 7 bases are a match to TRBD1. Germline CDR1 is SGHNT and CDR2 is YYREEE (reference sequence). J lost 0 bases, V lost 1 base, and 9 bases had no gene match. CDR3 size: 17 residues. The CDR3 DNA is TGTGCCAGCAGCTTGTACAGGGGTGGTGGTGTGAACACTGAAGCTTTCTTT. Encoded protein: CASSLYRGGGVNTEAFF.

This chain's CDR3 is CSVDLVAGGRYNEQFF. In nucleotides, the CDR3 is TGCAGCGTTGATCTCGTGGCGGGGGGCCGCTACAATGAGCAGTTCTTC. The chain uses TRBV29-1 and TRBJ2-1; TRBD2 matches at 8 bases. This CDR3 spans 16 amino acids. The ends lost 3 bases at V and 3 bases at J; junction bases unmatched: 10. CDR1 is SQVTM, CDR2 ANQGSEA, per germline.

V and J are TRBV12-3 or TRBV12-4 and TRBJ2-5; D gene unclear. V shed 5 bases and J shed 1 base, with 8 bases lying between them. This CDR3 comprises 13 residues. CDR3 loop: CASSPYIQETQYF. CDR3 bases: TGTGCCAGCAGTCCCTATATCCAAGAGACCCAGTACTTC.

The chain combines TRBV5-4 with TRBJ1-2; D not certain. This CDR3 comprises 12 residues. Trimming took 7 bases from V and 2 from J, leaving 9 bases between them. CDR1 SGHNT and CDR2 YYREEE come from the germline V gene (reference sequence). The CDR3 region is CASWAGNYGYTF. The CDR3 coding sequence is TGTGCCAGCTGGGCTGGAAACTATGGCTACACCTTC. The variable domain in full, with the rest retrieved from reference TRBV5-4 and TRBJ1-2, is ETGVTQSPTHLIKTRGQQVTLRCSSQSGHNTVSWYQQALGQGPQFIFQYYREEENGRGNFPPRFSGLQFPNYSSELNVNALELDDSALYLCASWAGNYGYTFGSGTRLTVV.

V and J are TRBV30 and TRBJ1-5; D remains unclear. The V end lost 4 bases, the J end lost 11 bases, and 18 bases lay between the germline ends. Germline V CDR1 and CDR2: GTSNPN, SVGIG (reference sequence). CDR3 length equals 13 residues. The CDR3: CAWMKTGSGAQHF. The CDR3, as DNA: TGTGCCTGGATGAAGACCGGTAGCGGGGCCCAGCATTTT.

As concerns this clone: This specimen includes other DNA sequences encoding the same CDR3. The chain is built from TRBV12-3 or TRBV12-4 and TRBJ1-3; D gene ambiguous. The CDR3 length is 12 residues. The V gene lost 6 bases and the J gene lost 0 bases, with 3 bases spanning the gap. CDR3 coding DNA: TGTGCCAGCAGCCTCTCTGGAAACACCATATATTTT. It encodes CASSLSGNTIYF.

This clone has just a few counts. V is TRBV5-1 and J is TRBJ2-5, with D maybe TRBD2 (6 bases). Looked up from germline, CDR1 is SGHRS and CDR2 is YFSETQ. The V end was cut by 2 bases, the J end by 4 bases, with 15 bases between. The CDR3 covers 15 residues. The CDR3 DNA follows: TGCGCCAGCAGCTTCTCCGGGACTCCCGGAGAGACCCAGTACTTC. It translates to CASSFSGTPGETQYF.

The V gene is TRBV3-1 (or the pseudogene TRBV3-2), the J gene TRBJ2-6, with TRBD1 identical over 7 bases. CDR3 size: 17 residues. Trimming removed 3 bases from V and 0 bases from J; junction bases left unmatched: 5. CDR1 and CDR2 from the germline V gene are LGHDT and YNNKEL (reference sequence). CDR3 coding DNA: TGTGCCAGCAGCCACCACAGGGGCAGCTCTGGGGCCAACGTCCTGACTTTC. This encodes CASSHHRGSSGANVLTF.

This chain uses TRBV20-1 with TRBJ2-7, with a possible D match to TRBD1 (5 bases). V was shortened by 3 bases and J by 1 base, with 7 bases between the two germline ends. The CDR3 contains 12 residues. Germline V gene lookup returns CDR1 DFQATT and CDR2 SNEGSKA (reference sequence). The CDR3 region has the DNA TGCAGTGCTAGTAAGGGGTCCTACGAGCAGTACTTC. Amino acid sequence: CSASKGSYEQYF.

CDR3 region: CASSRDRAPPLAQPQHF. CDR3 nucleotides: TGTGCCAGCAGCCGGGACAGGGCCCCACCGCTGGCTCAGCCCCAGCATTTT. This sequence joins TRBV7-9 and TRBJ1-5; 9 positions agree with TRBD1. The germline V gene has CDR1 SEHNR and CDR2 FQNEAQ (reference sequence). This CDR3 has 17 amino acids. Germline trimming cut 5 bases from V and 6 bases from J; bases unmatched to any gene: 14.

Worth noting for this clone: The junction differs from germline at one of its ends, possibly a read error. The rearrangement uses TRBV20-1 and TRBJ1-1; 9 nucleotides align to TRBD1. This CDR3 is 11 amino acids long. Germline lookup yields CDR1 DFQATT and CDR2 SNEGSKA (reference sequence). The CDR3: CSATGTGRGVF. For the CDR3, the DNA is TGCAGTGCAACAGGGACAGGGAGGGGTGTCTTT.

The V call is TRBV10-3, the J call TRBJ1-3, with D tentatively TRBD1 (5 bases). V was pared by 3 bases and J by 1 base, with 10 bases between. Looked up from germline, CDR1 is ENHRY and CDR2 is SYGVKD. The CDR3 covers 15 residues. CDR3 in DNA: TGTGCCATCAGTGACGCAGGGAGGTCTGGAAACACCATATATTTT. It specifies CAISDAGRSGNTIYF.

This clone was picked up a small number of times. This chain uses TRBV30 with TRBJ1-2, with D perhaps matching TRBD1 (6 bases). Trimming stripped 1 base from V and 0 bases from J, with 6 bases between. Germline V gives CDR1 GTSNPN, CDR2 SVGIG (reference sequence). The CDR3 sequence is 13 residues long. This CDR3 is CAWSEGANYGYTF. The DNA of the CDR3 is TGTGCCTGGAGTGAGGGGGCTAACTATGGCTACACCTTC.

This chain links TRBV21-1 with TRBJ1-5; TRBD1, the table's D call, was not compared with the DNA. TRBV21-1 has pseudogene status. This CDR3 is 18 amino acids long. The CDR3 DNA reads TGTGCCAGCAGCAAAGGGAAGGGGACAGCTTATAGCAATCAGCCCCAGCATTTT. It yields the protein CASSKGKGTAYSNQPQHF.

The chain uses TRBV6-6 and TRBJ1-6; D unresolved. Germline assignment: CDR1 MNHNY and CDR2 SVGAGI (reference sequence). CDR3 size: 16 residues. Trimming left V 3 bases short and J 5 bases short, with 14 bases between. CDR3 sequence: CASSYSNRLNNSPLHF. CDR3 coding DNA: TGTGCCAGCAGTTATAGTAACCGACTAAATAATTCACCCCTCCACTTT.

The chain joins TRBV19 to TRBJ1-3; the match to TRBD1 covers 7 bases. J was trimmed by 0 bases and V by 8 bases; bases with no gene match: 7. Per the germline V gene, CDR1 is LNHDA and CDR2 is SQIVND (reference sequence). This CDR3 is 15 amino acids long. CDR3 in amino acids: CASSQQGSSGNTIYF. The DNA of the CDR3 is TGTGCCAGTTCTCAACAGGGGAGCTCTGGAAACACCATATATTTT.

This chain connects TRBV7-3 to TRBJ1-2; 8 nucleotides align to TRBD1. CDR1 and CDR2 (germline): SGHTA, FQGTGA. J was trimmed by 7 bases and V by 4 bases; bases with no gene match: 2. There are 12 residues in the CDR3. The CDR3 bases are TGTGCCAGCAGCTCGGGGACAGGTGGCTACACCTTC. Residues: CASSSGTGGYTF.

The chain links TRBV30 to TRBJ2-1; 10 bases line up with TRBD2. The CDR3 covers 14 residues. Germline-derived CDR1 and CDR2 are GTSNPN and SVGIG (reference sequence). J gave up 7 bases and V 2 bases, and 5 bases lay outside the gene matches. CDR3 amino acids: CAWSLGLASNEQFF. DNA for the CDR3: TGTGCCTGGAGTTTGGGACTAGCGTCGAATGAGCAGTTCTTC.

The chain links TRBV27 to TRBJ2-3; D may be TRBD2 (5 bases). The ends were cut back, 1 base at V and 3 bases at J, with 14 bases in the middle. Germline V gene lookup returns CDR1 MNHEY and CDR2 SMNVEV (reference sequence). This CDR3 is built from 16 residues. Written as DNA, the CDR3 is TGTGCCAGCAGTTTATATCCGGGGTCGGTAACAGATACGCAGTATTTT. This sequence encodes CASSLYPGSVTDTQYF.

The chain joins TRBV5-1 to TRBJ1-1; possibly TRBD1 for D (5 bases). The CDR3 length is 15 residues. Trimming cost V 1 base and J 3 bases, with 13 bases left between them. In germline, CDR1 is SGHRS, CDR2 YFSETQ. In nucleotides, the CDR3 is TGCGCCAGCAGCTTGCAAGTTGGGGGGGACACTGAAGCTTTCTTT. It codes for CASSLQVGGDTEAFF. Drawing the rest from reference TRBV5-1 and TRBJ1-1, the complete variable domain is KAGVTQTPRYLIKTRGQQVTLSCSPISGHRSVSWYQQTPGQGLQFLFEYFSETQRNKGNFPGRFSGRQFSNSRSEMNVSTLELGDSALYLCASSLQVGGDTEAFFGQGTRLTVV.

The chain combines TRBV24-1 with TRBJ1-5, with 7 positions matching TRBD1. V gave up 5 bases and J gave up 4 bases; unmatched junction bases: 10. The CDR3 totals 16 residues. Per the germline V gene, CDR1 is KGHDR and CDR2 is SFDVKD. DNA of the CDR3: TGTGCCACCAGTGGGCCGGGACAGTCCGAAAATCAGCCCCAGCATTTT. Amino acids: CATSGPGQSENQPQHF.